The TCR beta chain under discussion was sequenced for a study of regulatory T cells in long-lasting Graves disease. Construction of TCR beta libraries relied on iRepertoire HTBI primers and on Arm-PCR targeting CDR3 regions. TCRdb re-called the multiplex PCR reads with MiXCR, one entry per CDR3 protein. The sample records roughly 410,000 distinct CDR3 sequences, approximately 16% being singletons. Germline values: CDR1 MDHEN, CDR2 SYDVKM. The length of the CDR3 is 14 residues. Trimming shortened V by 5 bases and J by 5 bases, and 15 bases separated the two germline ends. Time point noted: newly diagnosed GD, antithyroid drugs for less than 3 months. The TCR library was made from RNA that had been extracted from PBMCs in TRIzol. This clonotype showed up many times. A further study also used this sample, focusing on T cells in Graves' hyperthyroidism and ophthalmopathy. That paper notes: Carried out on the TCR CDR3, a first-round RT-PCR used the HTBI primer set.

Specimen: peripheral blood mononuclear cells (PBMCs), collected at new diagnosis, from a patient treated with antithyroid drugs. The TCR sequence derives from a woman between 40 and 55 years old with Graves disease. The chain has TRBV28 and TRBJ1-2, with D maybe TRBD1 (5 bases). DNA of the CDR3: TGTGCCAGCAGTGCGCCCGGGGCCACTTATGGCTACACCTTC. Translating it yields CASSAPGATYGYTF.